These 32 T cell receptor beta chains were all obtained from the same sample, sequenced in a study of cytomegalovirus exposure and HLA in healthy donors (dated by TCRdb to the late 2010s). Library creation used the immunoSEQ multiplex PCR assay. As stored in TCRdb, this immuneACCESS dataset retains in-frame rearrangements with V and J assigned. A fraction of the clones does not appear; measured against another copy, unresolved V genes explain less than half of the discrepancy, and the remainder lacks a known reason. Across this sample there are 150,000 to 200,000 clones, with about 88% seen only once. Of the sample, approximately 3% is held by the ten largest clones. The sequencing sample was made of PBMCs. The receptor source for this set is a man aged 18 to 29 in good health and CMV-seronegative.

CDR3 region: CASNWGTASYEQYF. The CDR3, as DNA: TGCGCCAGCAATTGGGGGACAGCATCCTACGAGCAGTACTTC. This sequence joins TRBV5-1 and TRBJ2-7, with 7 positions matching TRBD1. The CDR3 sequence is 14 residues long. V gave up 6 bases and J gave up 1 base; unmatched junction bases: 7. CDR1 and CDR2 from the germline V gene are SGHRS and YFSETQ.

The CDR3 spells CASSPERGFNEKLFF. The CDR3 bases are TGTGCCAGCAGCCCGGAGCGGGGCTTCAATGAAAAACTGTTTTTT. The chain employs TRBV7-9 and TRBJ1-4; perhaps TRBD1 as D (5 bases). Trimming took 5 bases from V and 5 from J, leaving 15 bases between them. The CDR3 has 15 residues. Germline assignment: CDR1 SEHNR and CDR2 FQNEAQ (reference sequence). Together with reference TRBV7-9 and TRBJ1-4, the CDR3 gives the full variable domain: DTGVSQNPRHKITKRGQNVTFRCDPISEHNRLYWYRQTLGQGPEFLTYFQNEAQLEKSRLLSDRFSAERPKGSFSTLEIQRTEQGDSAMYLCASSPERGFNEKLFFGSGTQLSVL.

The V and J genes are TRBV2 and TRBJ2-5; D may be TRBD1 (6 bases). The CDR3 length is 14 residues. CDR1 is SNHLY and CDR2 is FYNNEI in the germline V gene. The V gene lost 6 bases and the J gene lost 3 bases, with 14 bases spanning the gap. The CDR3 spells CASSPQGSEETQYF. The CDR3 DNA follows: TGTGCCAGCAGCCCCCAGGGGAGTGAAGAGACCCAGTACTTC. The full variable domain, rest sourced from reference TRBV2 and TRBJ2-5, is EPEVTQTPSHQVTQMGQEVILRCVPISNHLYFYWYRQILGQKVEFLVSFYNNEISEKSEIFDDQFSVERPDGSNFTLKIRSTKLEDSAMYFCASSPQGSEETQYFGPGTRLLVL.

The sample holds one count of this clone. The CDR3, as DNA: TGTGCCAGCAGCTTCGACAGACTTAACACCGGGGAGCTGTTTTTT. Encoded protein: CASSFDRLNTGELFF. This sequence joins TRBV27 and TRBJ2-2; D may be TRBD1 (5 bases). Per germline, CDR1 MNHEY and CDR2 SMNVEV (reference sequence). The CDR3 is made up of 15 amino acids. Trimming took off 6 bases at V and 2 bases at J, with 13 bases between the two ends.

This clone was recorded once. The gene calls are TRBV9 and TRBJ2-7; 14 bases are shared with TRBD2. This CDR3 spans 18 amino acids. V gave up 3 bases and J gave up 6 bases; unmatched junction bases: 14. Germline V lookup: CDR1 SGDLS, CDR2 YYNGEE. CDR3 nucleotide sequence: TGTGCCAGCAGCGCCAAGGGACTAGCGGGAGTCGGGGGGAGCGAGCAGTACTTC. Its protein product is CASSAKGLAGVGGSEQYF.

The chain recombines TRBV28 with TRBJ2-7, with D unclear. The ends were cut back, 5 bases at V and 2 bases at J, with 10 bases in the middle. Per germline, CDR1 MDHEN and CDR2 SYDVKM. The CDR3 length is 13 residues. The CDR3 DNA is TGTGCCAGCAGTGCATACACCGCCTACGAGCAGTACTTC. It encodes CASSAYTAYEQYF.

The chain couples TRBV30 to TRBJ1-2, with TRBD1 matching 8 bases. CDR1 and CDR2 (germline): GTSNPN, SVGIG (reference sequence). V dropped 5 bases and J dropped 3; count of bases not matched to a gene: 11. This CDR3 has 15 amino acids. In DNA form, the CDR3 reads TGTGCCTGGTCAGGACAGGGTTTCTCGGACTATGGCTACACCTTC. The encoded protein is CAWSGQGFSDYGYTF.

The chain couples TRBV6-5 to TRBJ1-1, with D possibly matching TRBD1 (6 bases). The CDR3 is 13 amino acids. Looked up from germline, CDR1 is MNHEY and CDR2 is SVGAGI. V lost 6 bases and J lost 4, with 12 bases in between. The CDR3 here is CASRGGGGTEAFF. CDR3 DNA sequence: TGTGCCAGCAGAGGGGGGGGTGGCACTGAAGCTTTCTTT.

This clone has more than one count but fewer than ten. V and J are TRBV4-1 and TRBJ1-5; D perhaps matches TRBD1 (5 bases). This CDR3 spans 15 amino acids. V was pared by 1 base and J by 4 bases, with 11 bases between. Germline CDR1 reads MGHRA; CDR2 reads YSYEKL. CDR3 nucleotides: TGCGCCAGCAGCCAAGCAGTGGGGGGAAATCAGCCCCAGCATTTT. It is translated as CASSQAVGGNQPQHF.

The chain's CDR3 is CATVGQPNTGELFF. CDR3 coding DNA: TGTGCCACCGTGGGACAGCCGAACACCGGGGAGCTGTTTTTT. V usage is TRBV6-6 and J usage is TRBJ2-2; 7 positions agree with TRBD1. The CDR3 covers 14 residues. After removal of 10 bases from V and 0 bases from J, the junction contained 5 bases not matched to a gene. Germline V lookup: CDR1 MNHNY, CDR2 SVGAGI (reference sequence).

This chain joins TRBV27 and TRBJ1-4; 9 bases align to TRBD1. The V and J ends lost 11 bases and 8 bases, in that order; junction bases with no gene match: 3. CDR1 MNHEY and CDR2 SMNVEV come from the germline V gene (reference sequence). This CDR3 has 11 residues. The CDR3 protein is CAAGQGEKLFF. The DNA of the CDR3 is TGTGCCGCTGGACAGGGGGAAAAACTGTTTTTT. Variable domain in full (rest from reference TRBV27 and TRBJ1-4): EAQVTQNPRYLITVTGKKLTVTCSQNMNHEYMSWYRQDPGLGLRQIYYSMNVEVTDKGDVPEGYKVSRKEKRNFPLILESPSPNQTSLYFCAAGQGEKLFFGSGTQLSVL.

The chain is built from TRBV7-9 and TRBJ2-7, with a tentative D call TRBD1 (6 bases). Trimming took off 5 bases at V and 5 bases at J, with 19 bases between the two ends. CDR1 is SEHNR, CDR2 FQNEAQ, per germline (reference sequence). CDR3 length: 15 residues. CDR3 sequence: CASSLQGTAFDEQYF. For the CDR3, the DNA is TGTGCCAGCAGCCTCCAGGGGACCGCCTTTGACGAGCAGTACTTC.

This sequence joins TRBV4-1 and TRBJ2-2; 8 bases are a match to TRBD2. In germline, CDR1 is MGHRA, CDR2 YSYEKL. The ends lost 2 bases at V and 4 bases at J; junction bases unmatched: 3. CDR3 length equals 15 residues. CDR3 nucleotide sequence: TGCGCCAGCAGCCAAACGGGAGGGTCCACCGGGGAGCTGTTTTTT. Its protein product is CASSQTGGSTGELFF.

CDR3 amino acids: CASSLKGNTIYF. The CDR3 bases are TGTGCCAGCAGTTTAAAGGGGAACACCATATATTTT. V is TRBV28 and J is TRBJ1-3; D may be TRBD1 (5 bases). With 2 bases removed from V and 7 bases from J, the gap between germline ends came to 6 bases. Per germline, CDR1 MDHEN and CDR2 SYDVKM. The CDR3 covers 12 residues.

The V gene is TRBV27, the J gene TRBJ2-3, with D possibly matching TRBD2 (5 bases). Germline assignment: CDR1 MNHEY and CDR2 SMNVEV (reference sequence). V was cut by 6 bases and J by 5 bases, with 9 bases left in between. The CDR3 is made up of 12 amino acids. The CDR3 DNA follows: TGTGCCAGCAGCTACCGGGGAGATACGCAGTATTTT. Translating it yields CASSYRGDTQYF.

This chain uses TRBV27 with TRBJ2-6; D may be TRBD1 (6 bases). This CDR3 has 17 residues. CDR1 MNHEY and CDR2 SMNVEV come from the germline V gene (reference sequence). Between the trimmed V and J ends, which lost 2 bases and 3 bases, there was a span of 14 bases. The CDR3 nucleotides read TGTGCCAGCAGTTTAAGGTACAGGGAGAGTGGGGCCAACGTCCTGACTTTC. Residues: CASSLRYRESGANVLTF.

This chain connects TRBV25-1 to TRBJ1-3, with D unresolved. The CDR3 totals 15 residues. V shed 6 bases and J shed 5 bases, with 17 bases lying between them. Germline CDR1 and CDR2: MGHDK and SYGVNS. The CDR3 loop is CASSPGNLGRNTIYF. The CDR3 region has the DNA TGTGCCAGCAGCCCCGGGAACCTCGGGAGAAACACCATATATTTT.

This clone has just one count. This chain connects TRBV5-6 to TRBJ2-7, with unresolved D. V gave up 2 bases and J gave up 0 bases, with 6 bases separating them. The CDR3 covers 13 residues. The germline V gene has CDR1 SGHDT and CDR2 YYEEEE. Written as DNA, the CDR3 is TGTGCCAGCAGCTTAGGTAGCTCCTACGAGCAGTACGTC. Translating it yields CASSLGSSYEQYV.

This clone was detected a few times. V is TRBV19 and J is TRBJ2-2; weak D call: TRBD1 (6 bases). Per the germline V gene, CDR1 is LNHDA and CDR2 is SQIVND (reference sequence). V was clipped by 1 base and J by 2 bases, with 8 bases between them. This CDR3 spans 15 amino acids. The CDR3 is CASSIGTVNTGELFF. The DNA of the CDR3 is TGTGCCAGTAGTATAGGGACAGTAAACACCGGGGAGCTGTTTTTT.

This chain connects TRBV19 to TRBJ1-1, with TRBD1 matching 7 bases. The CDR3 consists of 16 residues. V was pared by 6 bases and J by 4 bases, with 14 bases of the junction left unmatched. Germline V CDR1 and CDR2: LNHDA, SQIVND (reference sequence). The CDR3 region is CASSLRQGATGTEAFF. Written as DNA, the CDR3 is TGTGCCAGTAGCCTTCGACAGGGAGCAACGGGCACTGAAGCTTTCTTT. Complete variable domain (other parts from reference TRBV19 and TRBJ1-1): DGGITQSPKYLFRKEGQNVTLSCEQNLNHDAMYWYRQDPGQGLRLIYYSQIVNDFQKGDIAEGYSVSREKKESFPLTVTSAQKNPTAFYLCASSLRQGATGTEAFFGQGTRLTVV.

The chain employs TRBV4-2 and TRBJ1-2; D is unclear. CDR3 length: 15 residues. V dropped 0 bases and J dropped 4 bases, with 12 bases sitting between them. Per germline, CDR1 LGHNA and CDR2 YNFKEQ. CDR3 bases: TGTGCCAGCAGCCAAGATCCGCAGGCGCCCTATGGCTACACCTTC. It codes for CASSQDPQAPYGYTF.

The sample holds one count of this clone. The chain combines TRBV5-1 with TRBJ2-7; 9 bases agree with TRBD2. With 0 bases clipped from V and 2 bases from J, the junction kept 6 bases outside the gene matches. This CDR3 has 16 residues. The germline V gene encodes CDR1 SGHRS and CDR2 YFSETQ. Written as DNA, the CDR3 is TGCGCCAGCAGCTTGGGGTCTAGCGGGAAACCCTACGAGCAGTACTTC. It is translated as CASSLGSSGKPYEQYF.

This chain uses TRBV27 with TRBJ2-7; weak D call: TRBD2 (6 bases). The CDR3 extends over 14 amino acids. Germline loops: CDR1 MNHEY, CDR2 SMNVEV (reference sequence). Trimming stripped 8 bases from V and 5 bases from J, with 19 bases between. The CDR3 region has the DNA TGTGCCAGCGACCGGAGGGTTACCGACCACGAGCAGTACTTC. It translates to CASDRRVTDHEQYF.

The chain is built from TRBV28 and TRBJ2-3; 8 bases are shared with TRBD2. The V segment lost 5 bases and the J segment 5 bases; nucleotides outside the gene matches: 9. Germline V gene lookup returns CDR1 MDHEN and CDR2 SYDVKM. The CDR3 is made up of 15 amino acids. The CDR3 here is CASSPSGSGVDTQYF. The CDR3 region has the DNA TGTGCCAGCAGTCCCAGCGGGAGTGGGGTAGATACGCAGTATTTT. The whole variable domain, filled in from reference TRBV28 and TRBJ2-3, reads DVKVTQSSRYLVKRTGEKVFLECVQDMDHENMFWYRQDPGLGLRLIYFSYDVKMKEKGDIPEGYSVSREKKERFSLILESASTNQTSMYLCASSPSGSGVDTQYFGPGTRLTVL.

This chain uses TRBV4-2 with TRBJ2-1; perhaps TRBD1 as D (6 bases). The CDR3 length is 17 residues. The germline V gene encodes CDR1 LGHNA and CDR2 YNFKEQ. V dropped 3 bases and J dropped 6 bases, with 21 bases sitting between them. The CDR3 sequence: CASSHRPDSPVINEQFF. DNA for the CDR3: TGTGCCAGCAGCCATCGACCGGACAGCCCTGTAATCAATGAGCAGTTCTTC.

This CDR3 is CSVEDPRTGATGELFF. CDR3 coding DNA: TGCAGCGTTGAAGATCCGAGGACAGGGGCCACCGGGGAGCTGTTTTTT. J is TRBJ2-2 and V is TRBV29-1; 9 nucleotides align to TRBD1. Germline CDR1 is SQVTM and CDR2 is ANQGSEA. The CDR3 loop spans 16 amino acids. J lost 4 bases, V lost 0 bases, and 6 bases had no gene match.

The V gene is TRBV6-1, the J gene TRBJ2-7; possible D gene TRBD1, 6 bases. The germline CDR1 and CDR2 sequences are MNHNS and SASEGT. The ends were cut back, 4 bases at V and 6 bases at J, with 13 bases in the middle. This CDR3 comprises 13 residues. The CDR3 DNA follows: TGTGCCAGCAGTGGATCAGGGGCAGGCGAGCAGTACGTC. Its protein is CASSGSGAGEQYV.

V gene TRBV6-1 combines with J gene TRBJ2-5; the D gene is possibly TRBD1 (6 bases). The CDR3 has 11 amino acids. Per the germline V gene, CDR1 is MNHNS and CDR2 is SASEGT. V dropped 10 bases and J dropped 5 bases, with 11 bases sitting between them. The DNA of the CDR3 is TGTGCCATTCTGCAGGGGGAGACCCAGTACTTC. Protein product: CAILQGETQYF.

V and J are TRBV7-9 and TRBJ1-2; TRBD1 matches at 8 bases. The CDR3 has 16 residues. J gave up 6 bases and V 5 bases, and 14 bases lay outside the gene matches. Germline-derived CDR1 and CDR2 are SEHNR and FQNEAQ (reference sequence). Here the CDR3 reads CASSLTSTQGAHGYTF. As DNA, the CDR3 is TGTGCCAGCAGCCTCACTTCAACCCAGGGGGCCCATGGCTACACCTTC.

On this clone: The same CDR3 is also encoded by other DNA sequences in this sample. CDR3 sequence (DNA): TGTGCCAGCAGTCCGGGACAGGGTAATCAGCCCCAGCATTTT. Translating it yields CASSPGQGNQPQHF. J is TRBJ1-5 and V is TRBV6-5; 9 positions match TRBD1. The germline CDR1 and CDR2 sequences are MNHEY and SVGAGI. V gave up 5 bases and J gave up 4 bases; unmatched junction bases: 3. There are 14 residues in the CDR3.

This chain connects TRBV6-1 to TRBJ1-5; D remains ambiguous. With 0 bases removed from V and 3 bases from J, the gap between germline ends came to 9 bases. CDR3 length: 15 amino acids. Germline CDR1 reads MNHNS; CDR2 reads SASEGT. The CDR3 region has the DNA TGTGCCAGCAGTGAAGCTTCGGGTACCAATCAGCCCCAGCATTTT. Its translation: CASSEASGTNQPQHF.

This chain connects TRBV5-1 to TRBJ1-2; 7 bases are shared with TRBD1. Germline V gene data show CDR1 as SGHRS and CDR2 as YFSETQ. CDR3 length equals 13 residues. Germline trimming cut 4 bases from V and 6 bases from J; bases unmatched to any gene: 6. The CDR3 here is CASSIAGTDGYTF. DNA for the CDR3: TGCGCCAGCAGCATCGCCGGGACAGATGGCTACACCTTC.